The sequence of this TCR beta chain was determined in a study of shared clonotypes between healthy human individuals. Overall study: The study used three CD4 naive, three CD4 memory, two CD8 naive and one CD8 memory plate per donor.

With 4 bases clipped from V and 2 bases from J, the junction kept 10 bases outside the gene matches. Germline CDR1 SEHNR, CDR2 FQNEAQ (reference sequence). This CDR3 contains 17 residues. In the original workflow: Filtering was not the same, since immunoSEQ gave junction-only sequences without quality scores. Using immunoSEQ multiplex PCR, the repertoire was profiled, and TCRdb retains in-frame clones only, with some absent. That table is the source of V, J and clone size, and D and trimming were worked out from the DNA. The sample lists around 300,000 clones, about nine tenths seen once, with about a sixth in the top ten.

The rearrangement uses TRBV7-9 and TRBJ2-1, with 8 bases matching TRBD2. This clonotype originated in a man aged 18 to 30 in good health. Sequencing used memory CD8+ T cells sorted from blood. Subset defined: CD45RO+ cells pooled with CCR7-negative TemRA cells. As DNA, the CDR3 is TGTGCCAGCAGCTCAACCCTACTAGCGGAAACCTACAATGAGCAGTTCTTC. Protein: CASSSTLLAETYNEQFF. The full variable domain, rest sourced from reference TRBV7-9 and TRBJ2-1, is DTGVSQNPRHKITKRGQNVTFRCDPISEHNRLYWYRQTLGQGPEFLTYFQNEAQLEKSRLLSDRFSAERPKGSFSTLEIQRTEQGDSAMYLCASSSTLLAETYNEQFFGPGTRLTVL.